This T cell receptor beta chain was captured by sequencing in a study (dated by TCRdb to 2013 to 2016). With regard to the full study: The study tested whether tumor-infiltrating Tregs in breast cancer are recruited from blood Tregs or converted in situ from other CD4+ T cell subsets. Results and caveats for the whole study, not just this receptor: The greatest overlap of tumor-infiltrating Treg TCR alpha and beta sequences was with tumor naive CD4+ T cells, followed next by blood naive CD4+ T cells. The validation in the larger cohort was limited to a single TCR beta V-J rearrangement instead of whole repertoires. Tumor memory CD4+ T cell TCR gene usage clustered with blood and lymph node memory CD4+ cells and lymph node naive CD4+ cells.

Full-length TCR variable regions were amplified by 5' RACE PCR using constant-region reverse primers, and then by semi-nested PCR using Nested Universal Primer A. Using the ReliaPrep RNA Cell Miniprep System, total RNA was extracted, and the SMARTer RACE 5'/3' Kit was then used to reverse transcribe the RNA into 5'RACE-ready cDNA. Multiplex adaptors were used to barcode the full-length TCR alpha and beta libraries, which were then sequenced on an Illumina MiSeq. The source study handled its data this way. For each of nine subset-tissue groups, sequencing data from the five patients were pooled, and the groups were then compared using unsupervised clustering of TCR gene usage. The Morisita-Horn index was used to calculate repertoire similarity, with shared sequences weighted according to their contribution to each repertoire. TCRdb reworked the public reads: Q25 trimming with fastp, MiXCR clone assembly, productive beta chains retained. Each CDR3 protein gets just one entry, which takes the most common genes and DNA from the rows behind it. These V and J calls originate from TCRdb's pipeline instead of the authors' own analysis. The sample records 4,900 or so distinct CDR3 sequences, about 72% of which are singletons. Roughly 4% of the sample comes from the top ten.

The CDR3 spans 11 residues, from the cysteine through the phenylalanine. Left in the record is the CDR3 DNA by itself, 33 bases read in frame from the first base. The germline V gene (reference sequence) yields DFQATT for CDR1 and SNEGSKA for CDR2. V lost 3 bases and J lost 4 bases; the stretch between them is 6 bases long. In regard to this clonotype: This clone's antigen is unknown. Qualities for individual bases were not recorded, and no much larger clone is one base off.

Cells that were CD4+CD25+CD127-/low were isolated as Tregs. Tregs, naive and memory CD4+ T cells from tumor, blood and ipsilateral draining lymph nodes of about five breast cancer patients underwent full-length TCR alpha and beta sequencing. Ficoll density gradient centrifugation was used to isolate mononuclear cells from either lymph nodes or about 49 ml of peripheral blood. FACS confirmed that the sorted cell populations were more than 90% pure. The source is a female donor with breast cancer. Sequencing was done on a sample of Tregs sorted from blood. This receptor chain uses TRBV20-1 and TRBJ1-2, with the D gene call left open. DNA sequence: TGCAGTGCTAGGGCAGGCTATGGCTACACCTTC. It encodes CSARAGYGYTF.